This entry features one T cell receptor beta chain sequence. The antigen is not known. The V gene lost 3 bases and the J gene lost 0 bases, with 2 bases spanning the gap. The CDR3 consists of 12 residues. In germline, CDR1 is LNHNV, CDR2 YYDKDF (reference sequence). The table came from immunoSEQ multiplex PCR; TCRdb's copy has only in-frame clones and leaves some out. The sample contains about 23,000 clones, 40% to 55% of which appear only once. The data stem from a study of neoadjuvant anti-PD-1 for oral cavity cancer. Study outcomes and limitations: Only a few patients per response group were TCR-analyzed; validation needed.

Time point reported: after neoadjuvant nivolumab, at surgical resection. The clonotype originates from a person between 40 and 79 years old with oral cavity squamous cell carcinoma. V and J are TRBV15 and TRBJ1-2; D is unresolved. Here the sequenced sample was tumor tissue, taken after nivolumab (anti-PD-1) treatment. CDR3 amino acids: CATSRTNYGYTF. Written as DNA, the CDR3 is TGTGCCACCAGCAGGACTAACTATGGCTACACCTTC.